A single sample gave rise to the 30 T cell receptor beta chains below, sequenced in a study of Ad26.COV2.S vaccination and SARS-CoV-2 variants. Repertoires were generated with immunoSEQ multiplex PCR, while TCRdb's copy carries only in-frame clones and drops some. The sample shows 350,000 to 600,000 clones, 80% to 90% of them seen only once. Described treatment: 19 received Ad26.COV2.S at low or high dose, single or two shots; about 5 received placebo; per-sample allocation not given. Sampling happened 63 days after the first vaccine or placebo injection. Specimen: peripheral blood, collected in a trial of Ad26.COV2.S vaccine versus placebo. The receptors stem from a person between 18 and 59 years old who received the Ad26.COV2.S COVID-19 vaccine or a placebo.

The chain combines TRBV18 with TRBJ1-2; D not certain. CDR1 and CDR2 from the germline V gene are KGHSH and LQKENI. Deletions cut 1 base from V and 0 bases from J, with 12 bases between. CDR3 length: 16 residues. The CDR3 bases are TGTGCCAGCTCACCACTCAAATTAGGAGCTAACTATGGCTACACCTTC. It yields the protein CASSPLKLGANYGYTF.

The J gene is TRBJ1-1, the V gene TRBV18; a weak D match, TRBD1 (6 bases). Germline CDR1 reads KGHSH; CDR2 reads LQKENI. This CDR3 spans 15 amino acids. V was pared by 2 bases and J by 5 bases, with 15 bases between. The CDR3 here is CASSPGRGARTEAFF. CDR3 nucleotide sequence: TGTGCCAGCTCACCAGGGCGGGGGGCGCGGACTGAAGCTTTCTTT.

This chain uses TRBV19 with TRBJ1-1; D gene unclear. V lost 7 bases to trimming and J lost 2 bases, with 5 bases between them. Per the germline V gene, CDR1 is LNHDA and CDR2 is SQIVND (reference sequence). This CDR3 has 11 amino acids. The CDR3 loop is CASMYNTEAFF. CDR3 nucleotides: TGTGCCAGTATGTATAACACTGAAGCTTTCTTT.

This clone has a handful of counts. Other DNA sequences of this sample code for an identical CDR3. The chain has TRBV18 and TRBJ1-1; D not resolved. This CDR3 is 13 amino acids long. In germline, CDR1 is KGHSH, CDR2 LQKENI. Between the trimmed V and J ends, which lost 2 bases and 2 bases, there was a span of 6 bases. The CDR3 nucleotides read TGTGCCAGCTCACCAACAAGAAACACTGAAGCTTTCTTT. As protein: CASSPTRNTEAFF.

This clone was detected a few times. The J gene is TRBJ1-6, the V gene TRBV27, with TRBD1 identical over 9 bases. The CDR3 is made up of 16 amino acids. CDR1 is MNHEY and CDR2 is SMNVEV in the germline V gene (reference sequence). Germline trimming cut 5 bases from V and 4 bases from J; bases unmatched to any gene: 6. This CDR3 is CASSAGTGQYNSPLHF. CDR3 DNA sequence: TGTGCCAGCAGTGCCGGGACAGGGCAGTATAATTCACCCCTCCACTTT.

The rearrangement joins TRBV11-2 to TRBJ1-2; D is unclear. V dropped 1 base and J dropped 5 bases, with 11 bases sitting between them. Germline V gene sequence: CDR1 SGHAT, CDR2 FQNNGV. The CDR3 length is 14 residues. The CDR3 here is CASSLVPIRYGYTF. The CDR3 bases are TGTGCCAGCAGCTTAGTACCAATACGGTATGGCTACACCTTC.

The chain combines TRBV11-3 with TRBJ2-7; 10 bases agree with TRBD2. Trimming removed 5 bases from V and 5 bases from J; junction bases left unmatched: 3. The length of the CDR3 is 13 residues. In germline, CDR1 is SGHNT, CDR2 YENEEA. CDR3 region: CASSRLAGDEQYF. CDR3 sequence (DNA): TGTGCCAGCAGCCGGCTAGCGGGGGACGAGCAGTACTTC.

In DNA form, the CDR3 reads TGCAGCGTCGGCCGACAGGCTAGCACAGATACGCAGTATTTT. Its protein is CSVGRQASTDTQYF. V and J are TRBV29-1 and TRBJ2-3, with a tentative D call TRBD1 (6 bases). The CDR3 sequence is 14 residues long. V lost 6 bases to trimming and J lost 0 bases, with 13 bases between them. The germline V gene encodes CDR1 SQVTM and CDR2 ANQGSEA.

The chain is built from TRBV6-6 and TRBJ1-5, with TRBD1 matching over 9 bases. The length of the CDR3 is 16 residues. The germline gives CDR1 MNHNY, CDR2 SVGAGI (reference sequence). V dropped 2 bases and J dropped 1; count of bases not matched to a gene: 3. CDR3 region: CASSYPGTGSNQPQHF. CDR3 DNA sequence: TGTGCCAGCAGTTACCCAGGGACAGGGAGCAATCAGCCCCAGCATTTT.

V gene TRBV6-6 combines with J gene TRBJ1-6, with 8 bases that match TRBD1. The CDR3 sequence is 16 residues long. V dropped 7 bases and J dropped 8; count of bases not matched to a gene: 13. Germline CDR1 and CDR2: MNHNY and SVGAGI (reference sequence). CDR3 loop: CASTRGQGLTYSPLHF. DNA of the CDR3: TGTGCCAGCACCCGAGGACAGGGTTTAACATATTCACCCCTCCACTTT.

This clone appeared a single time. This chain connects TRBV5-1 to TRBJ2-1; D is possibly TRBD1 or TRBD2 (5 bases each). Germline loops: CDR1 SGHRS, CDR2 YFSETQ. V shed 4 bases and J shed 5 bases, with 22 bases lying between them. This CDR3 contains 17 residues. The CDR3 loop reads CASSPGVGVFTNNEQFF. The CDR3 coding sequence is TGCGCCAGCAGCCCCGGGGTAGGGGTTTTTACCAACAATGAGCAGTTCTTC.

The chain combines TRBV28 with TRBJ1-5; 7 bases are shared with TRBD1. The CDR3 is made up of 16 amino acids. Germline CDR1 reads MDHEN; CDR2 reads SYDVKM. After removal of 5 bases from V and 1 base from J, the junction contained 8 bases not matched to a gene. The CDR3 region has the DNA TGTGCCAGCAGTGCCAGACAGGGTCTCAGCAATCAGCCCCAGCATTTT. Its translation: CASSARQGLSNQPQHF.

The CDR3 nucleotides are TGTGCCAGCAGCATCCTTCCCCATAAAGCTTTCTTT. It translates to CASSILPHKAFF. The chain joins TRBV7-9 to TRBJ1-1; D uncertain. This CDR3 region has 12 residues. Looked up from germline, CDR1 is SEHNR and CDR2 is FQNEAQ (reference sequence). V was trimmed by 5 bases and J by 9 bases, leaving 13 bases between them.

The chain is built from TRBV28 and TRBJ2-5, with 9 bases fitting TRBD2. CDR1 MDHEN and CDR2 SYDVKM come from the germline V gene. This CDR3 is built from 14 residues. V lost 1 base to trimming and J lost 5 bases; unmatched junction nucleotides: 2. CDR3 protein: CASSLSSGTETQYF. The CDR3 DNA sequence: TGTGCCAGCAGTTTATCTAGCGGGACTGAGACCCAGTACTTC.

CDR3 nucleotides: TGTGCCAGCAGCCGCTTGAGGCTAGAGACCCAGTACTTC. This encodes CASSRLRLETQYF. V is TRBV11-2 and J is TRBJ2-5; D uncertain. This CDR3 region has 13 residues. V was cut by 5 bases and J by 4 bases, with 11 bases left in between. Germline CDR1 and CDR2: SGHAT and FQNNGV. Combining the CDR3 with reference TRBV11-2 and TRBJ2-5 gives the whole variable domain EAGVAQSPRYKIIEKRQSVAFWCNPISGHATLYWYQQILGQGPKLLIQFQNNGVVDDSQLPKDRFSAERLKGVDSTLKIQPAKLEDSAVYLCASSRLRLETQYFGPGTRLLVL.

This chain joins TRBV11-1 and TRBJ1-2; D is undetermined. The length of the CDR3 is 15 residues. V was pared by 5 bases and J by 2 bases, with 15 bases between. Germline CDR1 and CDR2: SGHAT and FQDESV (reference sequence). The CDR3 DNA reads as TGTGCCAGCAGCGAGGACTATCAAGAAAACTATGGCTACACCTTC. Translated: CASSEDYQENYGYTF. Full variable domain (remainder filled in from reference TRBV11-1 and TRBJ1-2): EAEVAQSPRYKITEKSQAVAFWCDPISGHATLYWYRQILGQGPELLVQFQDESVVDDSQLPKDRFSAERLKGVDSTLKIQPAELGDSAMYLCASSEDYQENYGYTFGSGTRLTVV.

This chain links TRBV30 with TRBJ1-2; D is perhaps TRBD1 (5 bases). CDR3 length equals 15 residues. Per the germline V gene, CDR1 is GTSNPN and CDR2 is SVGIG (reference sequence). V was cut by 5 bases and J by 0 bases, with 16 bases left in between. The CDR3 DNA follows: TGTGCCTGGCGGTGGGGGGGGGAGCCTAACTATGGCTACACCTTC. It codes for CAWRWGGEPNYGYTF.

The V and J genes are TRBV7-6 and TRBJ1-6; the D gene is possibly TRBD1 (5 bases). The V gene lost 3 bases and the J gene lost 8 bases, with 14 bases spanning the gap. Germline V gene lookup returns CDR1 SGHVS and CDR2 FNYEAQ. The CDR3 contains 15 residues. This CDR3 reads CASSLAGVPDSPLHF. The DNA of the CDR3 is TGTGCCAGCAGCTTGGCGGGGGTGCCGGATTCACCCCTCCACTTT.

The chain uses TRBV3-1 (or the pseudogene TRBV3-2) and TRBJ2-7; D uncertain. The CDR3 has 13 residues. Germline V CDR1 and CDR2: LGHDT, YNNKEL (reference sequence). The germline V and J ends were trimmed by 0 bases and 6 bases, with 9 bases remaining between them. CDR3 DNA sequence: TGTGCCAGCAGCCAAGATGGACCCCGCGAGCAGTACTTC. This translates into CASSQDGPREQYF.

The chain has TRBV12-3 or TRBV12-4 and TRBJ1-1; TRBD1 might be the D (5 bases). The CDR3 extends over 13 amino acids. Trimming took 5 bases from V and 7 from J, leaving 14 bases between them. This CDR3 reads CASSQGYLGEAFF. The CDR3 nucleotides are TGTGCCAGCAGTCAGGGCTACCTTGGTGAAGCTTTCTTT.

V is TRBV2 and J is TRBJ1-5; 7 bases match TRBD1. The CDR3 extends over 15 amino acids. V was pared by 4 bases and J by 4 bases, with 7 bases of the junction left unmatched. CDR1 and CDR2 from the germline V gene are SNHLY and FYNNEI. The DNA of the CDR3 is TGTGCCAGCAGTGGGGGGGGGACAGCGAATCAGCCCCAGCATTTT. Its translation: CASSGGGTANQPQHF.

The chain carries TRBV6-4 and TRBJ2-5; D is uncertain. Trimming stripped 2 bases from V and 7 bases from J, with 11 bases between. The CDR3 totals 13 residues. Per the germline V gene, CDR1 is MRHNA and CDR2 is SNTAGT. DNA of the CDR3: TGTGCCAGCAGTGACACAAGCAGTGGGACCCAGTACTTC. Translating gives CASSDTSSGTQYF.

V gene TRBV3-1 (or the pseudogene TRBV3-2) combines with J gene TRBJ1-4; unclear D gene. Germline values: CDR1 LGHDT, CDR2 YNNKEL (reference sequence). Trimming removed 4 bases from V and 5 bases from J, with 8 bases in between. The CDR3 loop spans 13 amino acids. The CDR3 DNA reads TGTGCCAGCAGCCTACGGTTAAATGAAAAACTGTTTTTT. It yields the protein CASSLRLNEKLFF.

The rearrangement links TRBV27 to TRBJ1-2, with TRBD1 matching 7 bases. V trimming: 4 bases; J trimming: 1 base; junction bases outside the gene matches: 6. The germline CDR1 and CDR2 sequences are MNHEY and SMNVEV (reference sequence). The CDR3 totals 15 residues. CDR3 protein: CASSSARQGNYGYTF. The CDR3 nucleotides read TGTGCCAGCAGTTCCGCAAGACAGGGTAACTATGGCTACACCTTC.

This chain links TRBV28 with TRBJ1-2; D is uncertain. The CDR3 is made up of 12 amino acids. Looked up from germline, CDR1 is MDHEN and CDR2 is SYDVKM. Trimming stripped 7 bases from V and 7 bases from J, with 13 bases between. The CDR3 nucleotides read TGTGCCAGCATGTCGGGTCGAGGTGGCTACACCTTC. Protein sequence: CASMSGRGGYTF.

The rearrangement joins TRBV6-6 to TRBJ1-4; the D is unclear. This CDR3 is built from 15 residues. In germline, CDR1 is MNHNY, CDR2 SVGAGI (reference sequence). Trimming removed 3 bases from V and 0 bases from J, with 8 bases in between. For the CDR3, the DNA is TGTGCCAGCAGTTATCCCAAGGCAACTAATGAAAAACTGTTTTTT. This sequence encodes CASSYPKATNEKLFF.

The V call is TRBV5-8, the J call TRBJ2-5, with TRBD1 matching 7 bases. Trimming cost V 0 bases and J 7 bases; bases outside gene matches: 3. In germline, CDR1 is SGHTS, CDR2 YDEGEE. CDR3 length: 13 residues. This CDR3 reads CASSLGQGGTQYF. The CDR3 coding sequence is TGTGCCAGCAGCTTGGGACAGGGCGGGACCCAGTACTTC.

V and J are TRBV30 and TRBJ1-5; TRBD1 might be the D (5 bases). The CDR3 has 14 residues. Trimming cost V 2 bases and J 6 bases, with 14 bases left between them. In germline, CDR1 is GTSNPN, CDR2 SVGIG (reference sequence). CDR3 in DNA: TGTGCCTGGAGTCCCCATGGCGGGGCTCAGCCCCAGCATTTT. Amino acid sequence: CAWSPHGGAQPQHF.

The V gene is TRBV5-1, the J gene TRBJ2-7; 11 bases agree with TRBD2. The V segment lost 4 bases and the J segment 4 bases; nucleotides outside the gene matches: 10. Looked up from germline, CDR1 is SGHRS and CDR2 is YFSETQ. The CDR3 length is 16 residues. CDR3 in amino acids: CASSLPPSGRTYEQYF. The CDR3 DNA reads TGCGCCAGCAGCCTCCCACCTAGCGGGAGGACTTACGAGCAGTACTTC.

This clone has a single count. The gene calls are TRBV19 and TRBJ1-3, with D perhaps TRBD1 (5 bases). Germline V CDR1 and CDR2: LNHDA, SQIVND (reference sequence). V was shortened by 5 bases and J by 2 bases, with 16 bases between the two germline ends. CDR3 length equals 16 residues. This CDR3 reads CASSLVGVGAGNTIYF. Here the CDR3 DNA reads TGTGCCAGTAGTCTCGTGGGGGTTGGCGCTGGAAACACCATATATTTT.